This TCR beta chain was captured by sequencing in a study of CD8 T cells in Susac syndrome. Random hexamers were used to reverse transcribe the RNA input (roughly 0.5 to 1 ug). The TCR beta CDR3 was amplified by immunoSEQ multiplex PCR across 54 Vbeta, 13 Jbeta. TCRdb reprocessed the immunoSEQ multiplex PCR reads with MiXCR, giving one entry per CDR3 protein. This sample has some 400,000 distinct CDR3 sequences, with 75% to 90% found just once. CDR1 is MGHRA and CDR2 is YSYEKL in the germline V gene. Trimming removed 2 bases from V and 1 base from J, with 11 bases in between. The CDR3 length is 15 residues.

The specimen was CD8+ T cells from PBMCs. The chain is built from TRBV4-1 and TRBJ1-1; D is ambiguous. This sequence was found in a human donor with multiple sclerosis. CDR3 DNA sequence: TGCGCCAGCAGCCAATTCGCGGAGGGGAACACTGAAGCTTTCTTT. As protein: CASSQFAEGNTEAFF.